This T cell receptor (beta chain) was recorded in a study of control samples from healthy donors and cancer patients. Repertoires were generated with immunoSEQ multiplex PCR, while TCRdb's copy carries only in-frame clones and drops some. The sample records around 100,000 clones, about 90% being singletons. This clone was detected once. V trimming: 3 bases; J trimming: 0 bases; junction bases outside the gene matches: 4. CDR1 and CDR2 from the germline V gene are KGHSH and LQKENI. The CDR3 runs 16 residues. The chain joins TRBV18 to TRBJ2-2; 7 positions match TRBD1. The sample consisted of blood. This receptor was identified in a woman between 45 and 65 years old in good health. The CDR3 here is CASSPLQGANTGELFF. DNA of the CDR3: TGTGCCAGCTCACCGCTCCAGGGGGCGAACACCGGGGAGCTGTTTTTT.